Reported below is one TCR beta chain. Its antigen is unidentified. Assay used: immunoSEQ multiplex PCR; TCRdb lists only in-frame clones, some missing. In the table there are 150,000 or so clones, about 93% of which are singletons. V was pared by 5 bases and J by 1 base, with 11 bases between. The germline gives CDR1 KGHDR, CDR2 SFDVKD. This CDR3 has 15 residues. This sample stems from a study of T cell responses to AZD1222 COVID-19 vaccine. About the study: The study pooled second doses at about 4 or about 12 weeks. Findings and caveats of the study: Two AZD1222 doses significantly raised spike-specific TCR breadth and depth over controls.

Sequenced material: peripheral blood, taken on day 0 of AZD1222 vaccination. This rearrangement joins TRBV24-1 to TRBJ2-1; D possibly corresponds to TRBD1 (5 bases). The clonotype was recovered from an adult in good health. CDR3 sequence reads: CATSAGRASYNEQFF. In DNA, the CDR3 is TGTGCCACCAGTGCGGGCAGGGCGTCCTACAATGAGCAGTTCTTC.